This entry lists 26 T cell receptor beta chains sequenced from one sample in a study of T cell responses to AZD1222 COVID-19 vaccine. The table came from immunoSEQ multiplex PCR; TCRdb's copy has only in-frame clones and leaves some out. This table has about 92,000 clones, 85% to 90% appearing once. The sample here was peripheral blood, taken on day 0 of AZD1222 vaccination. These receptors were obtained from an adult in good health.

The chain combines TRBV5-1 with TRBJ2-1, with a possible D match to TRBD1 (6 bases). The CDR3 is 13 amino acids. Germline V gene sequence: CDR1 SGHRS, CDR2 YFSETQ. The V end lost 1 base, the J end lost 7 bases, and 9 bases lay between the germline ends. CDR3: CASSLYRENEQFF. CDR3 bases: TGCGCCAGCAGCTTGTACAGGGAGAATGAGCAGTTCTTC.

The chain has TRBV6-5 and TRBJ1-3; D is unresolved. V was pared by 0 bases and J by 0 bases, with 9 bases between. The CDR3 extends over 16 amino acids. Germline V gene data show CDR1 as MNHEY and CDR2 as SVGAGI. In nucleotides, the CDR3 is TGTGCCAGCAGTTACTCCCGACTTAGCTCTGGAAACACCATATATTTT. Protein: CASSYSRLSSGNTIYF.

The chain combines TRBV19 with TRBJ2-7, with D perhaps matching TRBD1 (5 bases). CDR1 is LNHDA, CDR2 SQIVND, per germline (reference sequence). This CDR3 is built from 14 residues. Trimming shortened V by 4 bases and J by 3 bases, and 13 bases separated the two germline ends. CDR3 nucleotide sequence: TGTGCCAGTAGTAGCATGGGGCAGGGCTACGAGCAGTACTTC. Protein sequence: CASSSMGQGYEQYF.

This chain connects TRBV6-2 or TRBV6-3 to TRBJ2-4; 11 bases align to TRBD2. The CDR3 contains 18 residues. The V gene end was trimmed by 4 bases and the J gene end by 0 bases; junction bases not matched to a gene: 8. Germline lookup yields CDR1 MNHEY and CDR2 SVGEGT. The CDR3 nucleotides are TGTGCCAGCAGTTCGCAGGGACTAGCGGTCTTAGCCAAAAACATTCAGTACTTC. Amino acids: CASSSQGLAVLAKNIQYF.

The J gene is TRBJ1-2, the V gene TRBV12-3 or TRBV12-4, with 8 bases matching TRBD1. Trimming took 6 bases from V and 4 from J; bases not matched to a gene: 4. The CDR3 contains 13 residues. In nucleotides, the CDR3 is TGTGCCAGCAGCTCAACAGGGGGCTATGGCTACACCTTC. Translating gives CASSSTGGYGYTF.

The CDR3 nucleotides read TGTGCCTGGAGTGAGCCTCTCCGGCGGAGTTTGAACGAGCAGTACTTC. Its translation is CAWSEPLRRSLNEQYF. The V and J genes are TRBV30 and TRBJ2-7, with D uncertain. Germline V lookup: CDR1 GTSNPN, CDR2 SVGIG (reference sequence). Trimming pared 1 base from V and 5 bases from J, leaving 21 bases between. There are 16 residues in the CDR3.

The chain recombines TRBV6-5 with TRBJ2-7; 7 nucleotides agree with TRBD1. This CDR3 contains 15 residues. Trimming cost V 6 bases and J 2 bases; bases outside gene matches: 10. Germline V gene sequence: CDR1 MNHEY, CDR2 SVGAGI. DNA of the CDR3: TGTGCCAGCAGCTTCAGACAGGGATGGGCCTACGAGCAGTACTTC. Residues: CASSFRQGWAYEQYF.

The rearrangement uses TRBV19 and TRBJ2-7; 8 nucleotides match TRBD1. Trimming took 3 bases from V and 3 from J; bases not matched to a gene: 4. Germline values: CDR1 LNHDA, CDR2 SQIVND (reference sequence). The CDR3 length is 14 residues. CDR3 residues: CASSIGQGFYEQYF. The CDR3 DNA reads TGTGCCAGTAGTATCGGACAGGGTTTCTACGAGCAGTACTTC.

The rearrangement uses TRBV19 and TRBJ2-1, with 7 nucleotides matching TRBD2. This CDR3 is 15 amino acids long. V was pared by 5 bases and J by 0 bases, with 4 bases of the junction left unmatched. Germline CDR1 reads LNHDA; CDR2 reads SQIVND (reference sequence). The CDR3 loop is CASSEGGSSYNEQFF. The DNA of the CDR3 is TGTGCCAGTAGTGAGGGCGGGAGCTCCTACAATGAGCAGTTCTTC.

In this sample, this clone turned up a few times. The chain uses TRBV5-6 and TRBJ1-6; 8 bases are a match to TRBD1. V gave up 3 bases and J gave up 9 bases; unmatched junction bases: 8. This CDR3 spans 15 amino acids. Germline lookup yields CDR1 SGHDT and CDR2 YYEEEE. In nucleotides, the CDR3 is TGTGCCAGCAGCTCCAGGCAGGGGGCTGTTTCACCCCTCCACTTT. Translating it yields CASSSRQGAVSPLHF. Complete variable domain (other parts from reference TRBV5-6 and TRBJ1-6): DAGVTQSPTHLIKTRGQQVTLRCSPKSGHDTVSWYQQALGQGPQFIFQYYEEEERQRGNFPDRFSGHQFPNYSSELNVNALLLGDSALYLCASSSRQGAVSPLHFGNGTRLTVT.

This clone has only a few counts. The gene calls are TRBV6-2 or TRBV6-3 and TRBJ2-7; D is undetermined. The CDR3 is 11 residues long. The V end lost 2 bases, the J end lost 2 bases, and 1 base lay between the germline ends. Per the germline V gene, CDR1 is MNHEY and CDR2 is SVGEGT. The CDR3 DNA reads as TGTGCCAGCAGTTACACCTACGAGCAGTACTTC. Protein sequence: CASSYTYEQYF.

V and J are TRBV7-2 and TRBJ2-5; TRBD1 matches 8 bases. With 1 base clipped from V and 13 bases from J, the junction kept 11 bases outside the gene matches. CDR3 length: 14 residues. The germline V gene has CDR1 SGHTA and CDR2 FQGNSA. CDR3 nucleotides: TGTGCCAGCAGCTTAGATGGACAGGGTCCCTTTTGGTACTTC. Encoded protein: CASSLDGQGPFWYF.

The CDR3 sequence: CSVEERGRDTQYF. The DNA of the CDR3 is TGCAGCGTTGAAGAGAGGGGGCGAGATACGCAGTATTTT. The chain employs TRBV29-1 and TRBJ2-3, with 7 bases fitting TRBD1. The CDR3 spans 13 residues. Per germline, CDR1 SQVTM and CDR2 ANQGSEA. V lost 0 bases to trimming and J lost 5 bases; unmatched junction nucleotides: 2.

The chain uses TRBV19 and TRBJ1-4; TRBD1 is a possible D gene (5 bases). The germline V gene encodes CDR1 LNHDA and CDR2 SQIVND (reference sequence). V was clipped by 3 bases and J by 4 bases, with 12 bases between them. The length of the CDR3 is 15 residues. The CDR3 nucleotides are TGTGCCAGTAGTATGGCAGGGAACATTAATGAAAAACTGTTTTTT. It translates to CASSMAGNINEKLFF.

The J gene is TRBJ2-5, the V gene TRBV9; 8 bases match TRBD2. The CDR3 has 13 residues. V lost 1 base to trimming and J lost 4 bases; unmatched junction nucleotides: 0. The germline gives CDR1 SGDLS, CDR2 YYNGEE. CDR3 sequence: CASSVTSGETQYF. CDR3 in DNA: TGTGCCAGCAGCGTAACTAGCGGAGAGACCCAGTACTTC.

This chain joins TRBV19 and TRBJ2-7; no clear D gene. The CDR3 runs to 14 residues. Germline V gene lookup returns CDR1 LNHDA and CDR2 SQIVND (reference sequence). V was cut by 0 bases and J by 0 bases, with 6 bases left in between. In DNA, the CDR3 is TGTGCCAGTAGTATAGATCCTGCCTCCTACGAGCAGTACTTC. Residues: CASSIDPASYEQYF.

V usage is TRBV3-1 (or the pseudogene TRBV3-2) and J usage is TRBJ2-7; 9 bases are a match to TRBD1. The trim removed 4 bases at V and 2 bases at J, leaving 3 bases unmatched. The CDR3 is 14 residues long. The germline gives CDR1 LGHDT, CDR2 YNNKEL (reference sequence). This chain's CDR3 is CASSRGQGTYEQYF. The CDR3 region has the DNA TGTGCCAGCAGCCGTGGACAGGGGACCTACGAGCAGTACTTC.

The V call is TRBV14, the J call TRBJ2-1, with TRBD2 matching over 7 bases. This CDR3 contains 13 residues. Trimming cost V 1 base and J 12 bases; bases outside gene matches: 6. The germline V gene encodes CDR1 SGHDN and CDR2 FVKESK. CDR3 residues: CASSQGGEGWQFF. The DNA of the CDR3 is TGTGCCAGCAGCCAAGGGGGGGAGGGATGGCAGTTCTTC.

The V gene is TRBV19, the J gene TRBJ2-2; a weak D match, TRBD2 (5 bases). The ends were cut back, 1 base at V and 6 bases at J, with 15 bases in the middle. This CDR3 is built from 16 residues. Germline V gene data show CDR1 as LNHDA and CDR2 as SQIVND (reference sequence). Here the CDR3 reads CASSIAQKLVSGELFF. CDR3 bases: TGTGCCAGTAGTATAGCCCAAAAACTAGTCTCCGGGGAGCTGTTTTTT.

The rearrangement links TRBV3-1 (or the pseudogene TRBV3-2) to TRBJ2-3; no reliable D call. Germline V gene data show CDR1 as LGHDT and CDR2 as YNNKEL (reference sequence). The CDR3 contains 15 residues. Trimming removed 5 bases from V and 1 base from J, with 13 bases in between. The CDR3 reads CASSSKLAGTDTQYF. In DNA form, the CDR3 reads TGTGCCAGCAGCTCCAAGCTCGCGGGCACAGATACGCAGTATTTT.

The chain employs TRBV7-2 and TRBJ2-1, with TRBD2 identical over 16 bases. V lost 5 bases, J lost 9 bases, and 4 bases stayed unmatched. The CDR3 extends over 15 amino acids. Germline V gene sequence: CDR1 SGHTA, CDR2 FQGNSA. The chain's CDR3 is CASSPGLAGGGEQFF. CDR3 in DNA: TGTGCCAGCAGCCCGGGACTAGCGGGAGGGGGTGAGCAGTTCTTC.

V is TRBV6-2 or TRBV6-3 and J is TRBJ1-1; D gene unclear. Per germline, CDR1 MNHEY and CDR2 SVGEGT. The CDR3 consists of 13 residues. V was trimmed by 6 bases and J by 4 bases, leaving 12 bases between them. CDR3 loop: CASSLGRTTEAFF. The CDR3, as DNA: TGTGCCAGCAGCCTGGGTAGGACCACTGAAGCTTTCTTT.

The chain joins TRBV19 to TRBJ2-1; 12 bases are a match to TRBD1. J lost 8 bases, V lost 6 bases, and 5 bases had no gene match. Germline CDR1 and CDR2: LNHDA and SQIVND (reference sequence). This CDR3 contains 14 residues. The CDR3 coding sequence is TGTGCCAGTAGCCCGCGGGACAGGGGGCATGAGCAGTTCTTC. This gives the protein CASSPRDRGHEQFF. Full variable domain (missing parts from reference TRBV19 and TRBJ2-1): DGGITQSPKYLFRKEGQNVTLSCEQNLNHDAMYWYRQDPGQGLRLIYYSQIVNDFQKGDIAEGYSVSREKKESFPLTVTSAQKNPTAFYLCASSPRDRGHEQFFGPGTRLTVL.

There are a few counts of this clone. The genes are TRBV9 and TRBJ2-7; D call uncertain. There are 14 residues in the CDR3. CDR1 is SGDLS, CDR2 YYNGEE, per germline. Trimming cost V 0 bases and J 0 bases, with 7 bases left between them. CDR3 sequence (DNA): TGTGCCAGCAGCGTAGAGGCCCGCTCCTACGAGCAGTACTTC. It codes for CASSVEARSYEQYF.

J is TRBJ2-3 and V is TRBV13; tentatively, D is TRBD2 (6 bases). The CDR3 is made up of 17 amino acids. Germline CDR1 is PRHDT and CDR2 is FYEKMQ (reference sequence). Trimming cost V 3 bases and J 5 bases, with 21 bases left between them. This CDR3 is CASSLTGLRSKEDTQYF. CDR3 DNA sequence: TGTGCCAGCAGCTTGACCGGACTAAGATCGAAGGAAGATACGCAGTATTTT.

This chain uses TRBV3-1 (or the pseudogene TRBV3-2) with TRBJ2-3, with a possible D match to TRBD1 (5 bases). Trimming pared 3 bases from V and 0 bases from J, leaving 13 bases between. CDR1 LGHDT and CDR2 YNNKEL come from the germline V gene (reference sequence). The CDR3 totals 16 residues. This CDR3 is CASSQRTIESTDTQYF. CDR3 nucleotides: TGTGCCAGCAGCCAGCGGACAATAGAGAGCACAGATACGCAGTATTTT.